The rows below give T cell receptor beta chains drawn from one sample of a study of cytomegalovirus exposure and HLA in healthy donors. Sequencing used immunoSEQ multiplex PCR; TCRdb keeps in-frame clones, though not all of them. The sample has roughly 200,000 clones; around 76% are singletons. Sequencing was done on a sample of PBMCs. These receptors were collected from a man aged 30 to 39 in good health and CMV-seronegative. CDR3s leave out the opening cysteine and the closing phenylalanine or tryptophan. A D gene is named only where the DNA matches it firmly.

v_call	d_call	cdr3_length	j_call	cdr3_aa
TRBV30	TRBD1	13	TRBJ1-5	AWSVRTGENQPQH
TRBV15	.	12	TRBJ2-1	ATSRAGTYNEQF
TRBV7-9	TRBD1	9	TRBJ1-1	ASGQGDEAF
TRBV25-1	TRBD1	11	TRBJ2-7	ASSQGEIVGEY
TRBV5-6	TRBD2	15	TRBJ2-3	ASSLPASGRAGDTQY
TRBV5-4	.	11	TRBJ2-1	ASSLSGDNEQF
TRBV19	.	11	TRBJ2-7	ASSTTTSYEQY
TRBV5-6	TRBD2	14	TRBJ2-7	ASSSTPSGWIMEQY
TRBV7-6	TRBD2	14	TRBJ2-1	ASSLGSSGWYNEQF
TRBV7-3	TRBD2	15	TRBJ2-1	ASSLTGLAGVGNEQF
TRBV10-3	TRBD1	16	TRBJ1-1	AISALGGQGSMNTEAF
TRBV2	TRBD1	12	TRBJ1-2	ASRHRDRAWGYT
TRBV6-6	.	13	TRBJ2-1	ASSSREPSYNEQF
TRBV28	.	11	TRBJ2-7	ASRPQVLFGQY
TRBV6-6	.	13	TRBJ1-5	ASRPPGEGNQPQH
TRBV18	.	14	TRBJ1-1	ASSPSVPAGNTEAF
TRBV27	TRBD2	16	TRBJ2-1	ASTTRVSGTSGAWEQF
TRBV10-2	.	11	TRBJ2-2	ASSGGVAGELF
TRBV18	TRBD2	12	TRBJ2-7	ASSRTSGSYEQY
TRBV28	TRBD1	20	TRBJ1-2	ASSDPKARFISGTGREYGYT
TRBV5-1	TRBD2	14	TRBJ2-1	ASSFGLLTSGEEQF
TRBV11-2	TRBD2	14	TRBJ2-3	ASSYGPGLAADTQY
TRBV27	TRBD1	12	TRBJ2-7	ASSPGTGFYEQY
TRBV2	TRBD1	12	TRBJ1-1	ASTLDRGWTEAF
TRBV9	TRBD2	15	TRBJ2-1	ASSPSGGALGYNEQF
TRBV2	.	13	TRBJ1-1	ASSEARGSNTEAF
TRBV6-1	.	17	TRBJ1-5	ASSERLVGRDYSNQPQH
TRBV27	.	11	TRBJ1-2	ASSFGQPYGYT
TRBV10-2	.	10	TRBJ2-1	ASSAATGEQF
TRBV30	.	12	TRBJ1-5	AWSVSGGKQPQH
TRBV28	TRBD1	12	TRBJ2-5	ASSFRTGGETQY
TRBV5-3	.	9	TRBJ1-5	ARSIGGLQH
TRBV15	.	13	TRBJ2-5	ATSGGQSLQETQY
TRBV10-3	TRBD1	14	TRBJ2-7	AIRRDPGTGPNEQY
TRBV2	.	10	TRBJ1-2	ASMMVAYGYT
TRBV7-9	.	14	TRBJ1-5	ASSLGVVQGAQPQH
TRBV4-1	.	12	TRBJ1-5	ASSPDRGLGPQH
TRBV6-5	.	13	TRBJ2-1	ASSYSASAHNEQF
TRBV21-1	.	13	TRBJ2-7	ASSKGGRGCYEQY
TRBV25-1	.	12	TRBJ2-3	ASSATGITDTQY